A single sample gave rise to the 5 T cell receptor beta chains below, sequenced in a study of breast tumors, draining lymph nodes, adjacent tissues. The lymph nodes were axillary draining lymph nodes from breast cancer patients. TCRdb used MiXCR to reprocess the multiplex PCR reads, holding one entry per CDR3 protein. Of approximately 170,000 distinct CDR3 sequences listed, approximately 33% are singletons. Sequences were obtained from axillary lymph node tissue. These receptors all come from a female donor with breast cancer. Some clones in this sample may be carry-over from other donors' samples.

In this sample, this clonotype turned up many times. The chain recombines TRBV2 with TRBJ1-2, with D tentatively TRBD1 (5 bases). Trimming took 2 bases from V and 5 from J, leaving 15 bases between them. From germline, CDR1 is SNHLY and CDR2 FYNNEI. The CDR3 sequence is 15 residues long. The CDR3: CASSESSRAPYGYTF. The CDR3 DNA sequence: TGTGCCAGCAGTGAATCCAGCAGGGCACCGTATGGCTACACCTTC.

This clonotype was found many times. In nucleotides, the CDR3 is TGTGCCAGCTCACTCCCGGACAGGGGTTACGAGCAGTACTTC. The encoded protein is CASSLPDRGYEQYF. This chain joins TRBV18 and TRBJ2-7; TRBD1 agrees at 9 bases. The CDR3 extends over 14 amino acids. V was pared by 4 bases and J by 4 bases, with 5 bases of the junction left unmatched. Germline V gene sequence: CDR1 KGHSH, CDR2 LQKENI.

This sequence joins TRBV6-5 and TRBJ1-2; TRBD1 matches 9 bases. With 0 bases clipped from V and 9 bases from J, the junction kept 5 bases outside the gene matches. The CDR3 contains 14 residues. Per germline, CDR1 MNHEY and CDR2 SVGAGI. The CDR3 spells CASSYSNRGHSYTF. The CDR3 DNA reads TGTGCCAGCAGTTACTCGAACAGGGGGCACAGCTACACCTTC.

The rearrangement links TRBV25-1 to TRBJ1-2, with a weak D call TRBD1 (6 bases). Germline V gives CDR1 MGHDK, CDR2 SYGVNS. Between the trimmed V and J ends, which lost 10 bases and 6 bases, there was a span of 15 bases. There are 12 residues in the CDR3. CDR3 bases: TGTGCCAAACAGGGTTTTGCTCATGGCTACACCTTC. Residues: CAKQGFAHGYTF.

This clonotype showed up many times. The V gene is TRBV4-2, the J gene TRBJ2-7; 8 positions agree with TRBD2. V trimming: 0 bases; J trimming: 4 bases; junction bases outside the gene matches: 8. In germline, CDR1 is LGHNA, CDR2 YNFKEQ. This CDR3 is 16 amino acids long. The CDR3 DNA is TGTGCCAGCAGCCAAGAAGGCGGTAGCGGGACGTACGAGCAGTACTTC. It translates to CASSQEGGSGTYEQYF.